This T cell receptor beta chain was obtained from a study of control samples from healthy donors and cancer patients. Sequencing was performed with immunoSEQ multiplex PCR; in TCRdb, only in-frame clones are kept and a portion is missing. The table records around 64,000 clones, about nine tenths of them present only once. The CDR3 is made up of 14 amino acids. Germline assignment: CDR1 SEHNR and CDR2 FQNEAQ (reference sequence). Trimming took 3 bases from V and 8 from J; bases not matched to a gene: 8. This chain joins TRBV7-9 and TRBJ1-2; TRBD1 matches at 8 bases. This sequence was found in a man in his sixties with colorectal cancer. Sequences were obtained from PBMCs. The CDR3 nucleotides are TGTGCCAGCAGCTTCGCAGGGGGCACTGAGGGCTACACCTTC. This translates into CASSFAGGTEGYTF.